This is a list of T cell receptor beta chains from one sample in a study of glioma-infiltrating T cells after dendritic cell vaccination. Generated by immunoSEQ multiplex PCR, the TCRdb table keeps only in-frame clones and is missing some. In the table there are 85,000 to 100,000 clones, around 84% of which are singletons. The sample was blood, taken after dendritic cell vaccination. The receptors here all came from a human donor with glioblastoma. Both conserved end residues are part of each CDR3. A D gene is named only where the DNA matches it firmly. Clone size is stated in some rows and not others, as once, few, many or a class when expanded.

cdr3_nt cdr3_aa d_call v_call clone_size j_call
TGTGCCAGTAGTATAAGCGGGAACTCAGATACGCAGTATTTT CASSISGNSDTQYF TRBD2 TRBV19 NA TRBJ2-3
TGTGCCAGCAGTGACTCTAGCGGGAGCTACAATGAGCAGTTCTTC CASSDSSGSYNEQFF TRBD2 TRBV6-4 NA TRBJ2-1
TGTGCCAGCAGTTCCTTAAGGGGGGGGCTGGAGCAGCCCCAGCATTTT CASSSLRGGLEQPQHF NA TRBV27 NA TRBJ1-5
TGTGCCCTCCGGGACAGGGCAGGTACAGATACGCAGTATTTT CALRDRAGTDTQYF TRBD1 TRBV6-1 NA TRBJ2-3
TGTGCCAGTAGTATAGATCGGAGAGATACGCAGTATTTT CASSIDRRDTQYF NA TRBV19 NA TRBJ2-3
TGCGCCAGCAGTGGGGGCGGACCCGCGGCCCAAGAGACCCAGTACTTC CASSGGGPAAQETQYF NA TRBV10-1 NA TRBJ2-5
TGCGCCAGCAGCCCAGCCGGGACTAGCGGGGTCCCCTCCTACGAGCAGTACTTC CASSPAGTSGVPSYEQYF TRBD2 TRBV4-1 NA TRBJ2-7
TGTGCCAGCTCACCACCGGGACTAGCGGGAGGTGGGGAGCAGTTCTTC CASSPPGLAGGGEQFF TRBD2 TRBV18 NA TRBJ2-1
TGCGCCAGCAGCCAAGATACGAGCCAGCCCCAGCATTTT CASSQDTSQPQHF NA TRBV4-3 NA TRBJ1-5
TGTGCCAGCAGCCGTGGACAGCTCTATGGCTACACCTTC CASSRGQLYGYTF NA TRBV5-4 few TRBJ1-2
TGTGCCAGTAGTATGCTTTTGATCAGCTCCTACGAGCAGTACTTC CASSMLLISSYEQYF NA TRBV19 NA TRBJ2-7
TGTGCCAGCAGTTACTCTCTCCCCCCCAATGAGCAGTTCTTC CASSYSLPPNEQFF NA TRBV6-5 NA TRBJ2-1
TGCGCCAGCAGCCAAGGAGCCGAGACAGGGGGGAACTACAATGAGCAGTTCTTC CASSQGAETGGNYNEQFF TRBD1 TRBV4-3 NA TRBJ2-1
TGTGCCAGTAGTCCGGGGGACTGGGCGGGCTACACCTTC CASSPGDWAGYTF NA TRBV19 NA TRBJ1-2
TGTGCCAGCAGCTTAGCCCGGTCGGGGAACTATGGCTACACCTTC CASSLARSGNYGYTF NA TRBV11-1 NA TRBJ1-2
TGCGCCAGCAGCTTGGTGGTAAGCGAAAAACTGTTTTTT CASSLVVSEKLFF NA TRBV5-1 NA TRBJ1-4
TGTGCCATCAGGGCCGCGAACGAGGCAGATGGCTACACCTTC CAIRAANEADGYTF NA TRBV10-3 NA TRBJ1-2
TGTGCCAGCAGCTCGACTAGCGGGGGGGCTAGCGAGCAGTACTTC CASSSTSGGASEQYF TRBD2 TRBV6-4 few TRBJ2-7
TGCGCCAGCAGCTTGGCTACAGGGGGCGGCCAAGAGACCCAGTACTTC CASSLATGGGQETQYF TRBD1 TRBV5-1 NA TRBJ2-5
TGTGCCAGCAGTGAAGGGACAGGGGTTGGAGATACGCAGTATTTT CASSEGTGVGDTQYF TRBD1 TRBV25-1 NA TRBJ2-3
TGTGCCAGCAGTGGGGGGGTCCCCTACAATGAGCAGTTCTTC CASSGGVPYNEQFF TRBD2 TRBV27 NA TRBJ2-1
TGCGCCAGCAGCTTCGGCGGGGGGACCCTTGGTGAGCAGTTCTTC CASSFGGGTLGEQFF TRBD2 TRBV5-1 NA TRBJ2-1
TGTGCCAGCACACCTCACGAGACAGATAATGAAAAACTGTTTTTT CASTPHETDNEKLFF NA TRBV11-2 NA TRBJ1-4
TGTGCCAGTAGTATCCTGGCAGGGAACACTGAAGCTTTCTTT CASSILAGNTEAFF NA TRBV19 NA TRBJ1-1
TGTGCCAGTAGTATAGATGGGACAGTCTTCTCTGGAAACACCATATATTTT CASSIDGTVFSGNTIYF TRBD1 TRBV19 NA TRBJ1-3
TGTGCCAGCAGTCCTCGGACTAGCGGCGCCACCGGGGAGCTGTTTTTT CASSPRTSGATGELFF TRBD2 TRBV7-6 NA TRBJ2-2
TGCGCCAGCAGCTTGAGTCGGGACAGCTATTTGGGCTACACCTTC CASSLSRDSYLGYTF TRBD1 TRBV5-1 NA TRBJ1-2
TGTGCCAGCAGTTCTCACCCCTCCGGGACATTGAACTATGGCTACACCTTC CASSSHPSGTLNYGYTF NA TRBV28 once TRBJ1-2
TGTGCCAGCAGCTTTGAGGTTGGCTACGAGCAGTACTTC CASSFEVGYEQYF NA TRBV7-9 NA TRBJ2-7
TGTGCCAGCAGCCGAGGACAGGCGATCTCCTACGAGCAGTACTTC CASSRGQAISYEQYF TRBD1 TRBV7-9 NA TRBJ2-7
TGCGCCAGCCGAGACATGCCCCGGGGCAATGAGCAGTTCTTC CASRDMPRGNEQFF NA TRBV4-1 NA TRBJ2-1
TGTGCCAGCAGGGAGGGACCGTTGCTCGCGAACACCGGGGAGCTGTTTTTT CASREGPLLANTGELFF NA TRBV2 NA TRBJ2-2
TGCAGCGTCGCCGGGACTAGTCGCCACGAGCAGTACTTC CSVAGTSRHEQYF TRBD2 TRBV29-1 NA TRBJ2-7
TGTGCCAGCAGTTACGAGGGAGATACGCAGTATTTT CASSYEGDTQYF NA TRBV6-5 NA TRBJ2-3
TGTGCCAGCAGCCCCCCCTCTGCGGCTGAGCAGTTCTTC CASSPPSAAEQFF NA TRBV9 NA TRBJ2-1
TGTGCCAGCACCACCACAAAACAGGGGTGGGCTAACTATGGCTACACCTTC CASTTTKQGWANYGYTF TRBD1 TRBV5-6 NA TRBJ1-2
TGTGCCAGCAGCTTAGGTGTAAGGAGGGACAGGGAAACCGGGGAGCTGTTTTTT CASSLGVRRDRETGELFF TRBD1 TRBV7-3 NA TRBJ2-2
TGTGCCAGCAGCCCGGGACAGACTTACACTGAAGCTTTCTTT CASSPGQTYTEAFF TRBD1 TRBV7-3 NA TRBJ1-1